Listed below are T cell receptor beta chains from one sample, sequenced in a study of T-cell reconstitution after alpha-beta-depleted transplantation in children. In TCRdb, the PCR reads were re-called with MiXCR into one record per CDR3 protein. Here the sample spans around 530,000 distinct CDR3 sequences, approximately 30% being singletons. The starting material was PBMCs from the stem cell graft donor, obtained from the stem cell graft. The origin of the receptors is a human donor who donated a stem cell graft to a child with aplastic anemia. The CDR3 runs from the conserved cysteine through the conserved F or W. A D gene is named only where the DNA matches it firmly. Size tells how often a clone was seen (once, few, many) or the class of an expanded clone, and some rows leave it out.

size	V	D	length	J	CDR3	DNA
-	TRBV4-3	-	17	TRBJ2-1	CASSQGSIRRGNNEQFF	TGCGCCAGCAGCCAAGGGAGTATACGTAGGGGAAACAATGAGCAGTTCTTC
-	TRBV18	TRBD1	13	TRBJ2-3	CATGTGGSDTQYF	TGTGCCACCGGGACAGGGGGATCGGATACGCAGTATTTT
-	TRBV20-1	TRBD1	15	TRBJ1-4	CSARKGTGDNEKLFF	TGCAGTGCTAGGAAAGGGACAGGGGATAATGAAAAACTGTTTTTT
-	TRBV29-1	TRBD2	14	TRBJ2-5	CSARGLAGRETQYF	TGCAGCGCCCGGGGACTAGCGGGACGGGAGACCCAGTACTTC
-	TRBV5-6	-	15	TRBJ2-1	CASSQTEFSYNEQFF	TGTGCCAGCAGCCAGACAGAATTCTCCTACAATGAGCAGTTCTTC
once	TRBV24-1	-	15	TRBJ2-3	CATSEAERRTDTQYF	TGTGCCACCAGTGAAGCGGAGCGGAGGACAGATACGCAGTATTTT
-	TRBV27	-	14	TRBJ2-1	CATQGGRIEREQFF	TGTGCCACCCAGGGAGGACGGATAGAAAGGGAGCAGTTCTTC
-	TRBV5-1	-	16	TRBJ2-2	CASSLGRHSNTGELFF	TGCGCCAGCAGCTTGGGTAGACACTCGAACACCGGGGAGCTGTTTTTT
-	TRBV5-1	TRBD1	15	TRBJ2-3	CASSLQGKGTDTQYF	TGCGCCAGCAGCTTACAGGGGAAGGGCACAGATACGCAGTATTTT
few	TRBV20-1	TRBD2	14	TRBJ2-7	CSARGLAGVYEQYF	TGCAGTGCTAGAGGCCTAGCGGGAGTCTACGAGCAGTACTTC
-	TRBV9	-	15	TRBJ2-1	CASSAGGGGALEQFF	TGTGCCAGCAGCGCAGGAGGAGGCGGGGCCCTTGAGCAGTTCTTC
once	TRBV6-1	TRBD2	13	TRBJ2-7	CASMRGLDYEQYF	TGTGCCAGCATGAGGGGACTAGACTACGAGCAGTACTTC
-	TRBV12-3/TRBV12-4	-	15	TRBJ2-7	CASSSSGGLSYEQYF	TGTGCCAGCAGTTCTTCAGGGGGGCTATCCTACGAGCAGTACTTC
-	TRBV10-3	-	14	TRBJ2-2	CATKPGVGTGELFF	TGTGCCACCAAGCCGGGAGTAGGAACCGGGGAGCTGTTTTTT
few	TRBV20-1	-	12	TRBJ1-6	CSARRGDRPLHF	TGCAGTGCCCGGAGGGGGGACCGACCCCTCCACTTT
once	TRBV28	-	16	TRBJ2-7	CASSNSRGSYVYEQYF	TGTGCCAGCAGTAACTCTCGTGGGAGCTACGTCTACGAGCAGTACTTC
-	TRBV9	-	15	TRBJ1-1	CASSPHRWKDTEAFF	TGTGCCAGCAGCCCCCACAGGTGGAAGGACACTGAAGCTTTCTTT
-	TRBV5-1	-	15	TRBJ2-5	CASSLGGAREETQYF	TGCGCCAGCAGCTTGGGTGGGGCCCGAGAAGAGACCCAGTACTTC
few	TRBV20-1	TRBD1	16	TRBJ2-3	CSATLSRDSYTDTQYF	TGCAGTGCTACATTGAGCCGGGACAGCTACACAGATACGCAGTATTTT
-	TRBV15	-	17	TRBJ1-2	CATSRKFSGTGNYGYTF	TGTGCCACCAGCAGAAAATTCAGCGGGACGGGAAACTATGGCTACACCTTC
few	TRBV29-1	-	14	TRBJ1-1	CSGYGGAGGTEAFF	TGCAGCGGGTACGGAGGGGCCGGCGGCACTGAAGCTTTCTTT
-	TRBV7-8	TRBD2	14	TRBJ2-1	CASSPGGGLREQFF	TGTGCCAGCAGCCCCGGGGGGGGTTTGAGAGAGCAGTTCTTC
few	TRBV29-1	TRBD1	12	TRBJ1-1	CSVYRGGTEAFF	TGCAGCGTCTACAGGGGAGGAACTGAAGCTTTCTTT
-	TRBV11-2	TRBD2	19	TRBJ2-1	CASSHQLAGNLLGGNEQFF	TGTGCCAGCAGCCACCAACTAGCGGGGAACCTTTTGGGGGGGAATGAGCAGTTCTTC